This T cell receptor (beta chain) was captured by sequencing in a study of T cells in Graves' hyperthyroidism and ophthalmopathy. Whole-study findings and limits: Ophthalmopathy and stable hyperthyroidism were told apart by a 13 V-J model.

V was pared by 4 bases and J by 5 bases, with 17 bases between. From germline, CDR1 is SNHLY and CDR2 FYNNEI. The CDR3 contains 15 residues. Amplification of TCR beta CDR3 regions used RNA as the template. First-round RT-PCR with HTBI primers amplified the TCR CDR3 region. MiXCR, applied by TCRdb to the multiplex PCR reads, yields one record per CDR3 protein. The sample gives more than 500,000 distinct CDR3 sequences, roughly 14% of which show up once; about 3.9% is in the top ten. This clonotype appeared many times. Its antigen is undetermined. The sequence was collected from a woman aged 40 to 49 with Graves' ophthalmopathy. The rearrangement uses TRBV2 and TRBJ2-5; possibly TRBD1 for D (5 bases). Sequencing input: blood. The CDR3: CASSADKSRWETQYF. The CDR3 DNA follows: TGTGCCAGCAGTGCGGACAAATCGAGATGGGAGACCCAGTACTTC. The full variable domain, completed using reference TRBV2 and TRBJ2-5, is EPEVTQTPSHQVTQMGQEVILRCVPISNHLYFYWYRQILGQKVEFLVSFYNNEISEKSEIFDDQFSVERPDGSNFTLKIRSTKLEDSAMYFCASSADKSRWETQYFGPGTRLLVL.